This T cell receptor (beta chain) is drawn from a study of T cell responses to AZD1222 COVID-19 vaccine. CDR1 is SEHNR, CDR2 FQNEAQ, per germline (reference sequence). With 5 bases removed from V and 0 bases from J, the gap between germline ends came to 26 bases. The length of the CDR3 is 19 residues. The repertoire was sequenced with immunoSEQ multiplex PCR; TCRdb's copy has only in-frame clones and lacks some. The sample has roughly 100,000 clones; more than 70% are singletons. The sequenced sample was peripheral blood, obtained on day 0 of AZD1222 vaccination. V and J are TRBV7-9 and TRBJ2-7; D gene uncertain. This clonotype was sampled from an adult in good health. The CDR3 here is CASSPRRVSLNTSSYEQYF. DNA of the CDR3: TGTGCCAGCAGCCCCAGACGGGTTAGTTTGAATACGAGCTCCTACGAGCAGTACTTC.